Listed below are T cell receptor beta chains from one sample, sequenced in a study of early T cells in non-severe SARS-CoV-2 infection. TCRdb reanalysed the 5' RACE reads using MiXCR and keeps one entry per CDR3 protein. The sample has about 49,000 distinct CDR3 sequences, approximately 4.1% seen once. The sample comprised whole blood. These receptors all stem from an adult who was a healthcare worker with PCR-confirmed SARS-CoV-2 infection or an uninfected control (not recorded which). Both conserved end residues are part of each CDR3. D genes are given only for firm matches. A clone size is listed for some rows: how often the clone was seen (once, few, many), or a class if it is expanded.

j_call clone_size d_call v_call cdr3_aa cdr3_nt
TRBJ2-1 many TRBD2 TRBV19 CASSPLLTSGDYNEQFF TGTGCCAGTAGTCCCCTTTTGACTAGCGGAGACTACAATGAGCAGTTCTTC
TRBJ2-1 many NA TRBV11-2 CASSLGRTEQFF TGTGCCAGCAGCCTAGGGAGGACTGAGCAGTTCTTC
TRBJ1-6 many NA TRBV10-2 CASSTPPNSPLHF TGCGCCAGCAGTACACCTCCTAATTCACCCCTCCACTTT
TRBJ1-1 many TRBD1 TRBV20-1 CSVKGQGSMNTEAFF TGCAGTGTTAAAGGACAGGGAAGCATGAACACTGAAGCTTTCTTT
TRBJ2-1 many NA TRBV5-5 CASSLELEQFF TGTGCCAGCAGCTTGGAACTAGAGCAGTTCTTC
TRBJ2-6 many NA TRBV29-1 CSVGRNSGANVLTF TGCAGCGTAGGACGGAACTCTGGGGCCAACGTCCTGACTTTC
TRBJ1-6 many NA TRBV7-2 CASSLLRSPLHF TGTGCCAGCAGCTTATTGAGGTCACCCCTCCACTTT
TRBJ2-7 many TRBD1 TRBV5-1 CASSPRTGEAYEQYF TGCGCCAGCAGCCCACGGACAGGGGAGGCCTACGAGCAGTACTTC
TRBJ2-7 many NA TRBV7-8 CASSYRTVTYEQYF TGTGCCAGCAGCTATAGGACAGTTACCTACGAGCAGTACTTC
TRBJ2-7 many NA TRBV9 CASSLTGTSEQYF TGTGCCAGCAGCTTAACCGGGACCTCCGAGCAGTACTTC
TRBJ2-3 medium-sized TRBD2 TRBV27 CASSLLAGSTDTQYF TGTGCCAGCAGTTTACTAGCGGGGAGCACAGATACGCAGTATTTT
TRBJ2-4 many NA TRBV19 CASSLRAANIQYF TGTGCCAGTAGTCTCCGGGCGGCGAACATTCAGTACTTC
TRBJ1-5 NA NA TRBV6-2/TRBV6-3 CASSYSRTHHQPQHF TGTGCCAGCAGTTACTCCCGGACACACCACCAGCCCCAGCATTTT
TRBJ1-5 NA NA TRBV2 CASSEIVSGRQPQHF TGTGCCAGCAGTGAAATAGTTTCGGGGAGGCAGCCCCAGCATTTT
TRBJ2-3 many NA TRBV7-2 CASSFRGGRTDTQYF TGTGCCAGCAGCTTCCGCGGTGGTCGCACAGATACGCAGTATTTT
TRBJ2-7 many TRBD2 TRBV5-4 CASSSGGTSGATPYEQYF TGTGCCAGCAGCTCCGGGGGGACTAGCGGAGCTACCCCCTACGAGCAGTACTTC
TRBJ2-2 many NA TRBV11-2 CASSPGPGYGGELFF TGTGCCAGCAGCCCCGGTCCGGGGTACGGCGGGGAGCTGTTTTTT
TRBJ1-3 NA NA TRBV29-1 CSVVGHLSGNTIYF TGCAGCGTTGTAGGACACCTCTCTGGAAACACCATATATTTT
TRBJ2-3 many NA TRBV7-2 CASSSRLTGTDTQYF TGTGCCAGCAGCTCAAGACTTACCGGCACAGATACGCAGTATTTT
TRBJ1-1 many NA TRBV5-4 CASSLSGGRAFF TGTGCCAGCAGCTTGTCGGGGGGCCGAGCTTTCTTT
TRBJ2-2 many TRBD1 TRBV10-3 CAIKAGTGNTGELFF TGTGCCATCAAAGCCGGGACAGGGAACACCGGGGAGCTGTTTTTT
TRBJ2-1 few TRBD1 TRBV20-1 CSAGDSLEQFF TGCAGTGCCGGGGACAGTTTGGAGCAGTTCTTC
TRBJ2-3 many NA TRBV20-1 CSARDEGGLTDTQYF TGCAGTGCTAGAGATGAGGGGGGTCTCACAGATACGCAGTATTTT
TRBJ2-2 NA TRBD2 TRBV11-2 CASSQTSAGELFF TGTGCCAGCAGCCAAACTAGCGCAGGGGAGCTGTTTTTT
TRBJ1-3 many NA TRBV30 CAWSAGEAGNTIYF TGTGCCTGGAGTGCCGGGGAGGCTGGAAACACCATATATTTT
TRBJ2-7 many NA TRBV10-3 CAISESGKAYEQYF TGTGCCATCAGTGAGTCAGGGAAAGCCTACGAGCAGTACTTC
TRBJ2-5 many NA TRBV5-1 CASSRGLAETQYF TGCGCCAGCAGCAGGGGTCTTGCGGAGACCCAGTACTTC
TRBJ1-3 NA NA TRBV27 CASRDRGNTIYF TGTGCCAGCAGGGACAGAGGAAACACCATATATTTT
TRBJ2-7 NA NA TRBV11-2 CASSLDRGQLNEQYF TGTGCCAGCAGCTTAGATAGGGGTCAGCTGAACGAGCAGTACTTC
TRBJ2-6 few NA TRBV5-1 CASSTGPQGANVLTF TGCGCCAGCAGCACAGGGCCGCAGGGGGCCAACGTCCTGACTTTC
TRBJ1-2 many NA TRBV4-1 CASTAGLGYTF TGCGCCAGCACGGCAGGTTTAGGCTACACCTTC
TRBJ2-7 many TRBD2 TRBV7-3 CASSPHSGTGLREQYF TGTGCCAGCAGCCCCCATAGCGGGACGGGGTTGAGGGAGCAGTACTTC